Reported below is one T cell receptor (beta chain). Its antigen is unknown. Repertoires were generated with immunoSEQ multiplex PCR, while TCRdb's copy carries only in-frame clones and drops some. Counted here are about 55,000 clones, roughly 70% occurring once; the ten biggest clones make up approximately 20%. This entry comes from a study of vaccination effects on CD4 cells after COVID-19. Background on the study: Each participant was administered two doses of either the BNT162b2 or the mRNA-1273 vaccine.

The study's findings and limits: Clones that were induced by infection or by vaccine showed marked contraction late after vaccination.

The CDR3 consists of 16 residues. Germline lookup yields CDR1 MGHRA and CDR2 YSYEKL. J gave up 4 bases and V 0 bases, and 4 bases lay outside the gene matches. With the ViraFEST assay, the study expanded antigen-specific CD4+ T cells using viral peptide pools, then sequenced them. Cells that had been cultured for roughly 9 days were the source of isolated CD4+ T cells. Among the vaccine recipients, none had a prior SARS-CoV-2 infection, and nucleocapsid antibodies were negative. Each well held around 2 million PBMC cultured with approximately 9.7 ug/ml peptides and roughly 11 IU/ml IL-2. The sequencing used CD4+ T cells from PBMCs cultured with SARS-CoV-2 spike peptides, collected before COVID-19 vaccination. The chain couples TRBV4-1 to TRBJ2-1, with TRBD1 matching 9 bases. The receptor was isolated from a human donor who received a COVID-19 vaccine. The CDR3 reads CASSQEWTGVYNEQFF. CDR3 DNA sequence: TGCGCCAGCAGCCAAGAATGGACAGGGGTTTACAATGAGCAGTTCTTC.